These 25 T cell receptor beta chains originate from one sample sequenced in a study of shared clonotypes between healthy human individuals. Terminally differentiated effector memory CD45RA+ cells were left out of the naive CD8 fraction, which was CD45RO-negative and positively selected for CCR7. Only in-frame clones appear in the TCRdb table, and some are missing; sequencing was by immunoSEQ multiplex PCR. The sample lists millions of clones, around 96% occurring once. Sequenced sample: naive CD8+ T cells sorted from blood. These receptor sequences come from a man aged 18 to 29 in good health.

The chain couples TRBV13 to TRBJ1-3, with D perhaps TRBD1 (6 bases). The CDR3 is 15 amino acids. CDR1 is PRHDT, CDR2 FYEKMQ, per germline (reference sequence). The V and J ends lost 0 bases and 3 bases respectively, with 9 bases between them. The CDR3 here is CASSLGGAGGNTIYF. DNA for the CDR3: TGTGCCAGCAGCTTAGGGGGGGCCGGTGGAAACACCATATATTTT.

This rearrangement joins TRBV5-4 to TRBJ2-7; unclear D gene. The CDR3 length is 13 residues. CDR1 SGHNT and CDR2 YYREEE come from the germline V gene (reference sequence). The V end was cut by 0 bases, the J end by 2 bases, with 6 bases between. The CDR3 DNA reads as TGTGCCAGCAGCTTGGGGGCTCCCTACGAGCAGTACTTC. Protein product: CASSLGAPYEQYF.

The chain joins TRBV7-8 to TRBJ2-7; TRBD2 matches at 7 bases. This CDR3 spans 14 amino acids. Germline V gene data show CDR1 as SGHVS and CDR2 as FQNEAQ. Trimming took 6 bases from V and 4 from J; bases not matched to a gene: 9. The CDR3 reads CASSHWEGTYEQYF. CDR3 DNA sequence: TGTGCCAGCAGTCATTGGGAGGGGACTTACGAGCAGTACTTC.

J is TRBJ2-3 and V is TRBV5-1; a possible D gene is TRBD2 (7 bases). CDR3 size: 15 residues. The germline V gene encodes CDR1 SGHRS and CDR2 YFSETQ. Trimming shortened V by 5 bases and J by 5 bases, and 18 bases separated the two germline ends. CDR3 sequence: CASRRTGGAIDTQYF. The CDR3 DNA follows: TGCGCCAGCAGACGTACTGGGGGGGCTATAGATACGCAGTATTTT.

The chain carries TRBV5-8 and TRBJ2-7; 9 bases are a match to TRBD2. The CDR3 sequence is 15 residues long. CDR1 is SGHTS and CDR2 is YDEGEE in the germline V gene. V was pared by 2 bases and J by 4 bases, with 7 bases of the junction left unmatched. The CDR3 protein is CASSLPRTSEYEQYF. The CDR3 DNA follows: TGTGCCAGCAGCTTACCCCGGACTAGCGAGTACGAGCAGTACTTC.

The chain has TRBV19 and TRBJ1-2; D remains ambiguous. With 3 bases removed from V and 4 bases from J, the gap between germline ends came to 21 bases. The CDR3 has 17 residues. Germline V gene sequence: CDR1 LNHDA, CDR2 SQIVND (reference sequence). The CDR3, as DNA: TGTGCCAGTAGTATCACCCAGGCCCCGTCTGGGGTCTATGGCTACACCTTC. This codes for CASSITQAPSGVYGYTF.

This clone was detected only once. The chain is built from TRBV5-6 and TRBJ1-6; no clear D. V was trimmed by 1 base and J by 4 bases, leaving 15 bases between them. The CDR3 is 17 residues long. CDR1 SGHDT and CDR2 YYEEEE come from the germline V gene. CDR3 in amino acids: CASSLLSETFYNSPLHF. In DNA form, the CDR3 reads TGTGCCAGCAGCTTGTTGTCTGAGACCTTTTATAATTCACCCCTCCACTTT.

V and J are TRBV5-1 and TRBJ2-7; D is possibly TRBD2 (6 bases). The CDR3 consists of 13 residues. The V gene's germline CDR1 is SGHRS and CDR2 YFSETQ. Between the trimmed V and J ends, which lost 0 bases and 11 bases, there was a span of 15 bases. The CDR3 DNA is TGCGCCAGCAGCTTGGTGGTGGGGGGTTGGGAGTACTTC. Translating it yields CASSLVVGGWEYF.

V usage is TRBV11-2 and J usage is TRBJ2-7, with TRBD2 matching over 11 bases. Germline CDR1 is SGHAT and CDR2 is FQNNGV. CDR3 length: 16 residues. Germline trimming cut 2 bases from V and 4 bases from J; bases unmatched to any gene: 7. CDR3 region: CASSLPRTSGRYEQYF. CDR3 sequence (DNA): TGTGCCAGCAGCTTACCCCGGACTAGCGGGCGTTACGAGCAGTACTTC. Together with reference TRBV11-2 and TRBJ2-7, the CDR3 gives the full variable domain: EAGVAQSPRYKIIEKRQSVAFWCNPISGHATLYWYQQILGQGPKLLIQFQNNGVVDDSQLPKDRFSAERLKGVDSTLKIQPAKLEDSAVYLCASSLPRTSGRYEQYFGPGTRLTVT.

The V call is TRBV2, the J call TRBJ2-1, with 8 positions matching TRBD1. Losses at the gene ends were 6 bases for V and 3 bases for J; bases not matched to a gene: 7. CDR3 size: 15 residues. Germline V gene sequence: CDR1 SNHLY, CDR2 FYNNEI. CDR3 DNA sequence: TGTGCCAGCAGCCTGACAGGGGTCAACTACAATGAGCAGTTCTTC. Encoded protein: CASSLTGVNYNEQFF.

The chain employs TRBV7-2 and TRBJ2-2; D ambiguous. CDR3 length: 15 residues. The germline V and J ends were trimmed by 3 bases and 0 bases, with 8 bases remaining between them. Germline lookup yields CDR1 SGHTA and CDR2 FQGNSA. Written as DNA, the CDR3 is TGTACCAGCAGCTTGGACCACCCGAACACCGGGGAGCTGTTTTTT. This gives the protein CTSSLDHPNTGELFF. Full variable domain (missing parts from reference TRBV7-2 and TRBJ2-2): GAGVSQSPSNKVTEKGKDVELRCDPISGHTALYWYRQSLGQGLEFLIYFQGNSAPDKSGLPSDRFSAERTGGSVSTLTIQRTQQEDSAVYLCTSSLDHPNTGELFFGEGSRLTVL.

The rearrangement joins TRBV29-1 to TRBJ2-7; D is undetermined. CDR3 length equals 13 residues. The V end lost 0 bases, the J end lost 3 bases, and 9 bases lay between the germline ends. Germline assignment: CDR1 SQVTM and CDR2 ANQGSEA. The CDR3 nucleotides read TGCAGCGTTGAAGATGGGGTCAGCTACGAGCAGTACTTC. Its protein is CSVEDGVSYEQYF.

DNA of the CDR3: TGTGCCAGCAGCCGCTCCCCACTGGCGGGACAGACTTATGGCTACACCTTC. Its protein is CASSRSPLAGQTYGYTF. The J gene is TRBJ1-2, the V gene TRBV27, with TRBD1 matching 7 bases. V lost 6 bases and J lost 5; bases outside the gene matches: 18. CDR3 size: 17 residues. Germline CDR1 and CDR2: MNHEY and SMNVEV (reference sequence).

The chain carries TRBV9 and TRBJ2-1; unclear D gene. Germline-derived CDR1 and CDR2 are SGDLS and YYNGEE. Trimming left V 3 bases short and J 2 bases short, with 9 bases between. The CDR3 consists of 14 residues. The CDR3 DNA follows: TGTGCCAGCAGCGGCCTGGTGCCCTACAATGAGCAGTTCTTC. Residues: CASSGLVPYNEQFF.

The chain has TRBV14 and TRBJ2-7, with D possibly TRBD2 on 6 matching bases. The CDR3 extends over 15 amino acids. Trimming removed 5 bases from V and 6 bases from J, with 20 bases in between. Germline V CDR1 and CDR2: SGHDN, FVKESK. The CDR3 DNA reads as TGTGCCAGCAGCTCAGTAGCGGTCCCTCGGTCCGAGCAGTACTTC. The encoded protein is CASSSVAVPRSEQYF.

This chain joins TRBV11-2 and TRBJ2-7, with a tentative D call TRBD2 (6 bases). The germline V and J ends were trimmed by 1 base and 5 bases, with 12 bases remaining between them. This CDR3 contains 14 residues. Looked up from germline, CDR1 is SGHAT and CDR2 is FQNNGV. The CDR3 nucleotides are TGTGCCAGCAGCTTAGGGAGGGTCCTTGACGAGCAGTACTTC. Encoded protein: CASSLGRVLDEQYF.

The chain is built from TRBV25-1 and TRBJ2-7, with D hard to call. CDR1 and CDR2 from the germline V gene are MGHDK and SYGVNS. CDR3 length equals 13 residues. The V and J ends lost 3 bases and 7 bases respectively, with 13 bases between them. The CDR3 DNA reads TGTGCCAGCAGTGAGACTCCTACCGCTGAGCAGTACTTC. It specifies CASSETPTAEQYF.

V and J are TRBV6-4 and TRBJ1-1; TRBD1 aligns across 8 bases. Germline V CDR1 and CDR2: MRHNA, SNTAGT. This CDR3 spans 20 amino acids. V shed 10 bases, J shed 3 bases, and the junction held 28 bases outside the gene matches. The CDR3 nucleotides are TGTGCCACCAAACTAGGGGCAGGGGGCGGGCAGTTGCAATTGTACACTGAAGCTTTCTTT. It is translated as CATKLGAGGGQLQLYTEAFF.

The chain links TRBV4-3 to TRBJ2-1; D unresolved. This CDR3 is 18 amino acids long. Germline CDR1 is LGHNA and CDR2 is YSLEER. The V gene lost 3 bases and the J gene lost 5 bases, with 23 bases spanning the gap. The CDR3 DNA reads as TGCGCCAGCAGCCAGGAATGGGCACTCGGGTCTTGGGACAATGAGCAGTTCTTC. It codes for CASSQEWALGSWDNEQFF.

The chain uses TRBV5-1 and TRBJ2-7, with unresolved D. This CDR3 spans 10 amino acids. CDR1 and CDR2 (germline): SGHRS, YFSETQ. With 4 bases removed from V and 6 bases from J, the gap between germline ends came to 5 bases. The chain's CDR3 is CASSASEQYF. CDR3 nucleotide sequence: TGCGCCAGCAGCGCATCCGAGCAGTACTTC.

This chain uses TRBV4-1 with TRBJ2-2; D is perhaps TRBD1 (5 bases). Trimming left V 0 bases short and J 4 bases short, with 21 bases between. Looked up from germline, CDR1 is MGHRA and CDR2 is YSYEKL. The CDR3 loop spans 19 amino acids. Written as DNA, the CDR3 is TGCGCCAGCAGCCAAGAGTCTGGGGCAGGGTTGGTTGGCACCGGGGAGCTGTTTTTT. Its translation: CASSQESGAGLVGTGELFF.

The rearrangement links TRBV25-1 to TRBJ2-2; tentative D call: TRBD1 (5 bases). The CDR3 spans 16 residues. The V and J ends lost 5 bases and 6 bases respectively, with 19 bases between them. Germline-derived CDR1 and CDR2 are MGHDK and SYGVNS. Written as DNA, the CDR3 is TGTGCCAGCAGTACCGAAGGGGAAAATAAGGCCGGGGAGCTGTTTTTT. Protein: CASSTEGENKAGELFF. The complete variable domain, with remaining parts taken from reference TRBV25-1 and TRBJ2-2, reads EADIYQTPRYLVIGTGKKITLECSQTMGHDKMYWYQQDPGMELHLIHYSYGVNSTEKGDLSSESTVSRIRTEHFPLTLESARPSHTSQYLCASSTEGENKAGELFFGEGSRLTVL.

The DNA of the CDR3 is TGTGCCAGCAGCTTGGGGACTAGCGGGAACCCAGATACGCAGTATTTT. Translated, it gives CASSLGTSGNPDTQYF. V gene TRBV5-6 combines with J gene TRBJ2-3, with 12 bases that match TRBD2. Germline V gives CDR1 SGHDT, CDR2 YYEEEE. The J segment lost 4 bases and the V segment lost 0 bases, leaving 3 bases of the junction unmatched. This CDR3 has 16 amino acids.

This chain uses TRBV29-1 with TRBJ2-1; no firm D call. V lost 2 bases and J lost 8, with 4 bases in between. Germline lookup yields CDR1 SQVTM and CDR2 ANQGSEA. The CDR3 has 10 amino acids. Here the CDR3 reads CSVENHEQFF. Written as DNA, the CDR3 is TGCAGCGTTGAAAATCATGAGCAGTTCTTC.

The chain has TRBV19 and TRBJ2-3; unclear D gene. Looked up from germline, CDR1 is LNHDA and CDR2 is SQIVND (reference sequence). Deletions cut 1 base from V and 4 bases from J, with 6 bases between. The CDR3 totals 13 residues. This chain's CDR3 is CASSIVGSDTQYF. In DNA form, the CDR3 reads TGTGCCAGTAGTATAGTCGGGTCAGATACGCAGTATTTT.